This T cell receptor beta chain was identified during a study of blood T cell repertoires in COVID-19. At the level of the study: From T cells, B-cell-depleted T cells, or PBMCs came the material, which was cDNA or gDNA.

Study processing details: Reference gene primer amplification yielded estimated nucleated cell counts. TCRdb keeps only in-frame clones here, not all; method: immunoSEQ multiplex PCR. For V, J and clone size, that table is used; D and trimming come from the DNA. The sample contains hundreds of thousands of clones, approximately 85% of which appear only once. V lost 4 bases, J lost 4 bases, and 6 bases stayed unmatched. Germline V gene lookup returns CDR1 LGHNA and CDR2 YSLEER. The CDR3 extends over 16 amino acids. The sequence was collected from a man aged 50 to 60 with active or convalescent COVID-19. This sequence joins TRBV4-3 and TRBJ2-1; 11 nucleotides agree with TRBD2. Sequenced material: peripheral blood. Here the CDR3 reads CASSRTGLADYNEQFF. The DNA of the CDR3 is TGCGCCAGCAGCCGCACGGGACTAGCGGATTACAATGAGCAGTTCTTC.